Listed here are 6 T cell receptor beta chains from one sample, sequenced in a study of T-cell memory formation after mild COVID-19. MiXCR, run by TCRdb on the 5' RACE reads, gives a single entry per CDR3 protein. The sample yields about 320,000 distinct CDR3 sequences, roughly an eighth seen once. The sample comprised PBMCs or a T cell subset sorted from them (not recorded which). These TCRs come from a man aged 18 to 30 who had mild COVID-19 (a few samples of this study predate the infection). Cell type and time point are not known.

This clonotype was picked up a small number of times. The chain has TRBV7-9 and TRBJ2-1; D gene ambiguous. Germline V CDR1 and CDR2: SEHNR, FQNEAQ (reference sequence). The CDR3 is 15 amino acids. The V and J ends lost 5 bases and 6 bases respectively, with 17 bases between them. CDR3 DNA: TGTGCCAGCAGCCCCCCAGTGGGTTGGAGCAATGAGCAGTTCTTC. Translation: CASSPPVGWSNEQFF.

V usage is TRBV27 and J usage is TRBJ2-3; D remains ambiguous. V dropped 3 bases and J dropped 2 bases, with 6 bases sitting between them. Germline V gene data show CDR1 as MNHEY and CDR2 as SMNVEV (reference sequence). The CDR3 spans 13 residues. CDR3 DNA: TGTGCCAGCAGTTTGTATACCACAGATACGCAGTATTTT. Residues: CASSLYTTDTQYF.

This clonotype was recorded a few times. J is TRBJ2-5 and V is TRBV28; no firm D call. Germline-derived CDR1 and CDR2 are MDHEN and SYDVKM. The CDR3 length is 14 residues. V lost 3 bases and J lost 5, with 13 bases in between. The CDR3 sequence is CASSFKLPSETQYF. The CDR3 DNA reads as TGTGCCAGCAGTTTTAAACTCCCCAGTGAGACCCAGTACTTC.

This clonotype was found a few times. The rearrangement joins TRBV15 to TRBJ2-5, with D tentatively TRBD1 or TRBD2 (5 bases each). The CDR3 loop spans 14 amino acids. Trimming removed 4 bases from V and 7 bases from J, with 16 bases in between. Looked up from germline, CDR1 is LNHNV and CDR2 is YYDKDF (reference sequence). The CDR3 nucleotides are TGTGCCACCAGCAATGAAAGGGGTCGGGGGACCCAGTACTTC. Protein product: CATSNERGRGTQYF.

The V call is TRBV29-1, the J call TRBJ2-5, with 9 bases fitting TRBD1. The V segment lost 7 bases and the J segment 1 base; nucleotides outside the gene matches: 1. Per germline, CDR1 SQVTM and CDR2 ANQGSEA. The CDR3 runs 12 residues. The DNA for the CDR3 is TGCAGCGGGGGACAGGGCCAAGAGACCCAGTACTTC. Translating it yields CSGGQGQETQYF.

This chain links TRBV24-1 with TRBJ1-1; D ambiguous. Germline V gene lookup returns CDR1 KGHDR and CDR2 SFDVKD. V dropped 5 bases and J dropped 4 bases, with 22 bases sitting between them. The CDR3 spans 17 residues. CDR3 residues: CATSAYADSEGSTEAFF. Written as DNA, the CDR3 is TGTGCCACCAGTGCCTACGCGGACTCGGAAGGAAGCACTGAAGCTTTCTTT.